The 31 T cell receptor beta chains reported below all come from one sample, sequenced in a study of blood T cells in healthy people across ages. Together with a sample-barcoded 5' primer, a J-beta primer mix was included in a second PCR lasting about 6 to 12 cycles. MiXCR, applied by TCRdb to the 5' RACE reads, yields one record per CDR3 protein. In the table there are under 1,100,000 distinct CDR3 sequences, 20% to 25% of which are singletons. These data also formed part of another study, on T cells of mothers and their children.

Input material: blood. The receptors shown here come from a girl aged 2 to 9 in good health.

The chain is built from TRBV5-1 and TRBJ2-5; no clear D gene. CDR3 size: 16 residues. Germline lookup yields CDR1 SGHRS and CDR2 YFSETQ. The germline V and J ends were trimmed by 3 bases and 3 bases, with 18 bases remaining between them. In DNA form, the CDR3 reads TGCGCCAGCAGCTCTCAAGGGCTCACTCCCGAAGAGACCCAGTACTTC. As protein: CASSSQGLTPEETQYF.

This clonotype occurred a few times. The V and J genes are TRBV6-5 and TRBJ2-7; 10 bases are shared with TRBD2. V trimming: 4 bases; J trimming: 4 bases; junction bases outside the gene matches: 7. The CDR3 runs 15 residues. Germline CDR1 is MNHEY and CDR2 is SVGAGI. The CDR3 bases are TGTGCCAGCAGTTTAAGCGGGGGGGCTGGTTACGAGCAGTACTTC. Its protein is CASSLSGGAGYEQYF.

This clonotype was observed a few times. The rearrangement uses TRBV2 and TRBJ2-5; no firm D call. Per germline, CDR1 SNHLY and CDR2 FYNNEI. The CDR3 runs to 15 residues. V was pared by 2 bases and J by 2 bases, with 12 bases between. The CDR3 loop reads CASSELNAVQETQYF. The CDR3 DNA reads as TGTGCCAGCAGTGAACTGAACGCGGTACAAGAGACCCAGTACTTC.

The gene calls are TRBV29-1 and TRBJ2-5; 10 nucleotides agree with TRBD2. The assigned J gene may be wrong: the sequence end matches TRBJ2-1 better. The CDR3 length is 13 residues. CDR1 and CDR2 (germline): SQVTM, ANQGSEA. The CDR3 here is CSLGVAGGNEQFF. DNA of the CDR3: TGCAGCCTGGGGGTAGCGGGAGGCAATGAGCAGTTCTTC.

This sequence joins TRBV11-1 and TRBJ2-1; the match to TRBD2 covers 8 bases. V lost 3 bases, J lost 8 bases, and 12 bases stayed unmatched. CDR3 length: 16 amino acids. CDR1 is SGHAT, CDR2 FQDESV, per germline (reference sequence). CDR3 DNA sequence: TGTGCCAGCAGCTTGGGTTTACGAGGACTAGCCGATGAGCAGTTCTTC. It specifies CASSLGLRGLADEQFF.

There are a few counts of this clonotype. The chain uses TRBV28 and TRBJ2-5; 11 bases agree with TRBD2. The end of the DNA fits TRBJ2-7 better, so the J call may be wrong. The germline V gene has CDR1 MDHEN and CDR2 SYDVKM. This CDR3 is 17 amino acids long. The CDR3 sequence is CASSFRLAGGNQNEQYF. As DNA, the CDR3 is TGTGCCAGCAGTTTTAGGCTAGCGGGAGGCAACCAGAACGAGCAGTACTTC.

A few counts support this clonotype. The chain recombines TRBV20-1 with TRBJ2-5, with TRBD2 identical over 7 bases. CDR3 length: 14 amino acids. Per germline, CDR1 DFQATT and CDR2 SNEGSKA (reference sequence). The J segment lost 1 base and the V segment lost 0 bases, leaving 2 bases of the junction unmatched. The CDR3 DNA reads TGCAGTGCTAGAGATAGCGGGCGCCAAGAGACCCAGTACTTC. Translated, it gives CSARDSGRQETQYF.

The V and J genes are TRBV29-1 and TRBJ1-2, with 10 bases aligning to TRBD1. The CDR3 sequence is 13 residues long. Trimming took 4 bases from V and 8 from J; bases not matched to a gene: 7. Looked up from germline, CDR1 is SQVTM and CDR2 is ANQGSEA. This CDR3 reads CSVGVGQGDGYTF. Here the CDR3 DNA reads TGCAGCGTTGGAGTTGGACAGGGGGACGGCTACACCTTC.

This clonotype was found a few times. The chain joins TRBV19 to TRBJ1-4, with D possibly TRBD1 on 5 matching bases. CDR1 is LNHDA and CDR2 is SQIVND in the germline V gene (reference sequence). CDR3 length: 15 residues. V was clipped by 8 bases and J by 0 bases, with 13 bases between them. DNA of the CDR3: TGTGCCAGTGGTCAGGGCGATCCAACTAATGAAAAACTGTTTTTT. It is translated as CASGQGDPTNEKLFF.

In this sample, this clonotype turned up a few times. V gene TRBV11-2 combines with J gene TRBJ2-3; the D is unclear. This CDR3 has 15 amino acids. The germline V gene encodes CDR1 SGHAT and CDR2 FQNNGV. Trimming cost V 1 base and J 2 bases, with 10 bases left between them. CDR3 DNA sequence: TGTGCCAGCAGCTTAGCGTATCTTCCCACAGATACGCAGTATTTT. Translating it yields CASSLAYLPTDTQYF.

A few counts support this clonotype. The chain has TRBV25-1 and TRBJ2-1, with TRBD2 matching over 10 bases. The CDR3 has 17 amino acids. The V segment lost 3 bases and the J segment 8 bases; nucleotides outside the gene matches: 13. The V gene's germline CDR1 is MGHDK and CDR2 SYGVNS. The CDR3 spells CASSDLALAGEGDEQFF. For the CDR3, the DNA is TGTGCCAGCAGTGACCTTGCTCTAGCGGGAGAAGGGGATGAGCAGTTCTTC.

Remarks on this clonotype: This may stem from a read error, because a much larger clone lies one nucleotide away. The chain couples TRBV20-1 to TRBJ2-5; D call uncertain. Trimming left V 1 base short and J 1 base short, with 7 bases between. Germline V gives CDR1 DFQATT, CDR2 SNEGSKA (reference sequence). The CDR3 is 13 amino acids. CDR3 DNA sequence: TGCAGTGCTAGAGTAGGTAGCCAAGAGACCCAGTACTTC. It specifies CSARVGSQETQYF.

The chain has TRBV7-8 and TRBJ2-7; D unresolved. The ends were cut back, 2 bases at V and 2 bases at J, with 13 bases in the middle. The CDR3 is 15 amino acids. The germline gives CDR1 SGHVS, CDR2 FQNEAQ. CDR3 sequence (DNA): TGTGCCAGCAGCTTAACGAGGAAGACCCCCTACGAGCAGTACTTC. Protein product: CASSLTRKTPYEQYF.

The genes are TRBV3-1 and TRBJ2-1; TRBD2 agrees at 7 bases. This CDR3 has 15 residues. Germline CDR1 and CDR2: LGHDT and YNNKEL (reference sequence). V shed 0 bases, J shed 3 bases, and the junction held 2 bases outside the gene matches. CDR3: CASSQEERGYNEQFF. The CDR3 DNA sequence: TGTGCCAGCAGCCAAGAGGAGCGGGGCTACAATGAGCAGTTCTTC.

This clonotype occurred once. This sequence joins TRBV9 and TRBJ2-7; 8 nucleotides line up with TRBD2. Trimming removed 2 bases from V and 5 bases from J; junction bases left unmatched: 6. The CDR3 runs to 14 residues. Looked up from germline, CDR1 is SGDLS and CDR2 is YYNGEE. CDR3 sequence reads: CASSVTSGRDEQYF. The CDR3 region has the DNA TGTGCCAGCAGCGTTACCAGCGGGAGAGACGAGCAGTACTTC.

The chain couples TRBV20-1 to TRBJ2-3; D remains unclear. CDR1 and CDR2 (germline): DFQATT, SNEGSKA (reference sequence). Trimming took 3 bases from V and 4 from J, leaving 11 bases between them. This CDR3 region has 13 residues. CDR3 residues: CSARVHPADTQYF. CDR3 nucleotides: TGCAGTGCTAGGGTCCACCCAGCAGATACGCAGTATTTT.

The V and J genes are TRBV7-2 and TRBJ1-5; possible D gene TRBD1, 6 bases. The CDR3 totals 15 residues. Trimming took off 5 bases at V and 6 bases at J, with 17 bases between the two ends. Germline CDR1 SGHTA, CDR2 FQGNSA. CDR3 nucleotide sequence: TGTGCCAGCAGCCTCAAGGGGGAGTGGGGTCAGCCCCAGCATTTT. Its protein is CASSLKGEWGQPQHF.

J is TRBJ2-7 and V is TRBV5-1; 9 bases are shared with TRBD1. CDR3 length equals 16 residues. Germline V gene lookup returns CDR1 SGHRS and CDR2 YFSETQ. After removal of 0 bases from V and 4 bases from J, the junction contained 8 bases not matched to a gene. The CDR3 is CASSLGGQGEVYEQYF. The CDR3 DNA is TGCGCCAGCAGCTTGGGGGGACAGGGAGAGGTGTACGAGCAGTACTTC.

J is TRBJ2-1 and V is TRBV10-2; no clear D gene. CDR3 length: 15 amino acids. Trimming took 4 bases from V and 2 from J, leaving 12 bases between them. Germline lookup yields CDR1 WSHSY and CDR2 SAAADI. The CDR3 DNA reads TGCGCCAGCAGTGGCACAGCGAGCACCTACAATGAGCAGTTCTTC. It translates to CASSGTASTYNEQFF.

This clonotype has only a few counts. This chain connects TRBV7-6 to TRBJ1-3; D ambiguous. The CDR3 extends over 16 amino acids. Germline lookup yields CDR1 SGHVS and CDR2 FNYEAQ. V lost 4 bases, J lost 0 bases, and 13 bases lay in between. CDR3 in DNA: TGTGCCAGCAGCTGGTCTAGGGAAAGCTCTGGAAACACCATATATTTT. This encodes CASSWSRESSGNTIYF.

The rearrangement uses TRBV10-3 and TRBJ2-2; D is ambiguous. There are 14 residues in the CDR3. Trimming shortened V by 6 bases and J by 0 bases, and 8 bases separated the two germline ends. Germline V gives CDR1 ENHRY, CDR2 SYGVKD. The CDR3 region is CAISPDANTGELFF. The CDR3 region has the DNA TGTGCCATCAGCCCGGACGCGAACACCGGGGAGCTGTTTTTT.

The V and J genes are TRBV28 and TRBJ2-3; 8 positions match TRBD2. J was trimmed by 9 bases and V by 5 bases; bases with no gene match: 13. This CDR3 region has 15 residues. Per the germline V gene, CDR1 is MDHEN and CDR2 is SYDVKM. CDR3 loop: CASSPLKRERVTQYF. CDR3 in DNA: TGTGCCAGCAGTCCCCTCAAGCGGGAGAGGGTAACGCAGTATTTT. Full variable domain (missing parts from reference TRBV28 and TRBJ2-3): DVKVTQSSRYLVKRTGEKVFLECVQDMDHENMFWYRQDPGLGLRLIYFSYDVKMKEKGDIPEGYSVSREKKERFSLILESASTNQTSMYLCASSPLKRERVTQYFGPGTRLTVL.

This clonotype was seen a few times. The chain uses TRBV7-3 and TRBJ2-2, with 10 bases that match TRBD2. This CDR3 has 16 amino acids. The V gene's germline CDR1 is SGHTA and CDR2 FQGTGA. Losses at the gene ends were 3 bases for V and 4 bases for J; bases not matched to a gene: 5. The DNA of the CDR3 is TGTGCCAGCAGCTTTCTAGCGGGGGCCGCCACCGGGGAGCTGTTTTTT. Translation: CASSFLAGAATGELFF.

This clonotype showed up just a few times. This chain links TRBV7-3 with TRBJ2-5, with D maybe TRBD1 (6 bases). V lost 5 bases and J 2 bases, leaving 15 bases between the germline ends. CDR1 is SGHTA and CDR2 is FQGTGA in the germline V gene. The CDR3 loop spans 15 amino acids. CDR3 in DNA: TGTGCCAGCAGCCAAGATGAAACAGGGCAAGAGACCCAGTACTTC. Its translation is CASSQDETGQETQYF.

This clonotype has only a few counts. CDR3 in amino acids: CASSYSTTGGEKLFF. Here the CDR3 DNA reads TGTGCCAGCAGTTACTCGACCACAGGCGGGGAAAAACTGTTTTTT. The chain recombines TRBV6-5 with TRBJ1-4, with D tentatively TRBD1 (5 bases). The germline V and J ends were trimmed by 0 bases and 8 bases, with 13 bases remaining between them. The CDR3 extends over 15 amino acids. Germline V gene sequence: CDR1 MNHEY, CDR2 SVGAGI.

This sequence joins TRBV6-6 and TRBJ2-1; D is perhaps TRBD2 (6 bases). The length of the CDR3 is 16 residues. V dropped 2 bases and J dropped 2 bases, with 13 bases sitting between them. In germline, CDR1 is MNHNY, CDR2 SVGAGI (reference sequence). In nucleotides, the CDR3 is TGTGCCAGCAGTTACGATCTTAGCGGCACCTACAATGAGCAGTTCTTC. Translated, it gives CASSYDLSGTYNEQFF.

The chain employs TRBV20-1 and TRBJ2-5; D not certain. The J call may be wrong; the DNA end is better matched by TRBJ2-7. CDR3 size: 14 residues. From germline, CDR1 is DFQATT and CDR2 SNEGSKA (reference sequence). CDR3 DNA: TGCAGTGCTACCGCTCCTGTGGGTACCTACGAGCAGTACTTC. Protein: CSATAPVGTYEQYF.

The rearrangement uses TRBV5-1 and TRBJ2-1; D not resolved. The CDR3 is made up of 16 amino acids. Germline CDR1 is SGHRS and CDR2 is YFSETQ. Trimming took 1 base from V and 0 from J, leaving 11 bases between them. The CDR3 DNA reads TGCGCCAGCAGCTTGTACGAACCTAGCTCCTACAATGAGCAGTTCTTC. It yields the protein CASSLYEPSSYNEQFF.

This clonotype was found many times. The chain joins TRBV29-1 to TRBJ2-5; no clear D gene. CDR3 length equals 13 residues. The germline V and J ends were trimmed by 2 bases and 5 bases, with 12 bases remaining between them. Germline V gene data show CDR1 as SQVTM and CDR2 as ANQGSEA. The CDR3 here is CSVETPSRETQYF. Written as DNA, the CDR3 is TGCAGCGTTGAAACCCCCTCACGGGAGACCCAGTACTTC.

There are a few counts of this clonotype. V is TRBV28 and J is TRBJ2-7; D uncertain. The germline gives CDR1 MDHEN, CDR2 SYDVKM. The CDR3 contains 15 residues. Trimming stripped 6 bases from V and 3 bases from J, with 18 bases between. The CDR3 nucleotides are TGTGCCAGCAGCCCCTTGGTCCGAGGTCTCTACGAGCAGTACTTC. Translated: CASSPLVRGLYEQYF.

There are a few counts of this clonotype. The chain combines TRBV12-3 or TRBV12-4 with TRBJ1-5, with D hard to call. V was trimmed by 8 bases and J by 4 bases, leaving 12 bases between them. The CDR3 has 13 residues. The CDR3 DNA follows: TGTGCCAGCGCCTATACAGAGAATCAGCCCCAGCATTTT. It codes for CASAYTENQPQHF.